The 23 T cell receptor beta chains in this list originate from one sample, sequenced in a study of identical twins. TCRdb redid the calling of the 5' RACE reads with MiXCR, one entry per CDR3 protein. The data hold 500,000 to 600,000 distinct CDR3 sequences, with approximately 22% observed a single time. These data are also associated with another study on T cells expressing NK-cell markers.

Input material: CD4+ T cells sorted from blood. These receptors originate from a woman in her late teens or twenties in good health.

The chain recombines TRBV20-1 with TRBJ1-2, with TRBD1 as a possible D gene (5 bases). The CDR3 loop spans 13 amino acids. CDR1 is DFQATT and CDR2 is SNEGSKA in the germline V gene (reference sequence). Trimming took off 6 bases at V and 4 bases at J, with 15 bases between the two ends. CDR3 in amino acids: CSAGSGGLYGYTF. For the CDR3, the DNA is TGCAGTGCCGGAAGCGGGGGACTCTATGGCTACACCTTC.

The chain recombines TRBV6-1 with TRBJ2-5; no reliable D call. CDR1 is MNHNS and CDR2 is SASEGT in the germline V gene. This CDR3 is 13 amino acids long. The V end lost 5 bases, the J end lost 4 bases, and 11 bases lay between the germline ends. DNA for the CDR3: TGTGCCAGCAGTCCCTTGTCGATAGAGACCCAGTACTTC. Translating gives CASSPLSIETQYF.

The genes are TRBV9 and TRBJ2-1; tentative D call: TRBD1 (6 bases). V dropped 3 bases and J dropped 0 bases, with 10 bases sitting between them. The CDR3 covers 15 residues. Germline CDR1 SGDLS, CDR2 YYNGEE. Here the CDR3 reads CASSAHRVSYNEQFF. CDR3 in DNA: TGTGCCAGCAGCGCGCACAGGGTCTCCTACAATGAGCAGTTCTTC.

This clonotype was recorded once. The gene calls are TRBV4-3 and TRBJ2-5; no reliable D call. Deletions cut 0 bases from V and 5 bases from J, with 7 bases between. Germline CDR1 is LGHNA and CDR2 is YSLEER. The CDR3 has 13 amino acids. CDR3 nucleotide sequence: TGCGCCAGCAGCCAAGAACGTACGGAGACCCAGTACTTC. As protein: CASSQERTETQYF.

The chain couples TRBV6-5 to TRBJ2-1; D unresolved. Trimming left V 5 bases short and J 7 bases short, with 9 bases between. This CDR3 is 12 amino acids long. Germline V CDR1 and CDR2: MNHEY, SVGAGI. The CDR3 reads CASSNRPNEQFF. The CDR3, as DNA: TGTGCCAGCAGTAATCGACCGAATGAGCAGTTCTTC.

This clonotype has only a few counts. The chain recombines TRBV12-3 or TRBV12-4 with TRBJ1-2; D remains ambiguous. Trimming left V 7 bases short and J 8 bases short, with 17 bases between. The CDR3 loop spans 13 amino acids. In nucleotides, the CDR3 is TGTGCCAGCACATTCACAGACCCACGCGGCTACACCTTC. Protein sequence: CASTFTDPRGYTF.

At least ten counts were recorded for this clonotype. The genes are TRBV5-1 and TRBJ2-7, with TRBD2 as a possible D gene (5 bases). The CDR3 is 15 residues long. V was trimmed by 0 bases and J by 5 bases, leaving 15 bases between them. CDR1 is SGHRS and CDR2 is YFSETQ in the germline V gene. CDR3 sequence: CASSLEVATTNEQYF. CDR3 nucleotide sequence: TGCGCCAGCAGCTTGGAAGTAGCCACGACTAACGAGCAGTACTTC. The complete variable domain, with remaining parts taken from reference TRBV5-1 and TRBJ2-7, reads KAGVTQTPRYLIKTRGQQVTLSCSPISGHRSVSWYQQTPGQGLQFLFEYFSETQRNKGNFPGRFSGRQFSNSRSEMNVSTLELGDSALYLCASSLEVATTNEQYFGPGTRLTVT.

This chain connects TRBV5-4 to TRBJ2-3; TRBD1 might be the D (7 bases). V was shortened by 5 bases and J by 4 bases, with 14 bases between the two germline ends. CDR3 length: 14 amino acids. The germline V gene has CDR1 SGHNT and CDR2 YYREEE (reference sequence). CDR3 region: CASRRARGADTQYF. The CDR3 DNA sequence: TGTGCCAGCAGGCGGGCCAGGGGGGCAGATACGCAGTATTTT.

This clonotype was detected only a few times. J is TRBJ1-6 and V is TRBV5-1; D gene ambiguous. Trimming left V 0 bases short and J 8 bases short, with 12 bases between. The CDR3 is 15 amino acids. Looked up from germline, CDR1 is SGHRS and CDR2 is YFSETQ. In DNA, the CDR3 is TGCGCCAGCAGCTTGGATGCAGGCCGCGATTCACCCCTCCACTTT. As protein: CASSLDAGRDSPLHF.

The chain joins TRBV7-8 to TRBJ2-5, with D hard to call. Trimming pared 5 bases from V and 5 bases from J, leaving 21 bases between. There are 16 residues in the CDR3. Germline CDR1 SGHVS, CDR2 FQNEAQ. The CDR3 protein is CASSPSFRPAWETQYF. The CDR3 coding sequence is TGTGCCAGCAGCCCGTCATTCAGGCCGGCGTGGGAGACCCAGTACTTC.

This chain joins TRBV7-2 and TRBJ2-3; TRBD2 is a possible D gene (5 bases). Germline V gene data show CDR1 as SGHTA and CDR2 as FQGNSA. V gave up 2 bases and J gave up 0 bases, with 12 bases separating them. This CDR3 has 16 residues. CDR3 amino acids: CASSLQSGVSTDTQYF. Written as DNA, the CDR3 is TGTGCCAGCAGCTTACAAAGCGGAGTTAGCACAGATACGCAGTATTTT.

V and J are TRBV15 and TRBJ2-7; no clear D gene. Germline V CDR1 and CDR2: LNHNV, YYDKDF (reference sequence). This CDR3 is 13 amino acids long. The V end was cut by 0 bases, the J end by 4 bases, with 7 bases between. CDR3 region: CATSRDSAYEQYF. The CDR3 DNA reads as TGTGCCACCAGCAGAGATTCGGCGTACGAGCAGTACTTC.

The chain combines TRBV20-1 with TRBJ2-2; 7 bases are shared with TRBD1. Germline CDR1 DFQATT, CDR2 SNEGSKA (reference sequence). CDR3 length: 13 amino acids. Trimming took 5 bases from V and 7 from J; bases not matched to a gene: 7. The CDR3 reads CSAQTGVHGELFF. CDR3 bases: TGCAGTGCTCAAACAGGGGTCCACGGGGAGCTGTTTTTT.

This clonotype has just a few counts. This rearrangement joins TRBV20-1 to TRBJ2-2; no firm D call. The CDR3 is made up of 11 amino acids. Trimming pared 5 bases from V and 8 bases from J, leaving 9 bases between. Germline CDR1 reads DFQATT; CDR2 reads SNEGSKA (reference sequence). As DNA, the CDR3 is TGCAGTGCTCCTAGGAAGGGGGAGCTGTTTTTT. Amino acids: CSAPRKGELFF.

This chain uses TRBV2 with TRBJ1-2; D not resolved. The germline CDR1 and CDR2 sequences are SNHLY and FYNNEI. This CDR3 region has 16 residues. The V and J ends lost 3 bases and 0 bases respectively, with 14 bases between them. The CDR3 sequence: CASSDQRLLSNYGYTF. The CDR3 DNA reads TGTGCCAGCAGTGACCAGCGCCTCTTATCTAACTATGGCTACACCTTC.

The chain couples TRBV5-1 to TRBJ1-2; 8 bases map to TRBD1. The CDR3 runs to 13 residues. Germline V CDR1 and CDR2: SGHRS, YFSETQ. The V gene end was trimmed by 5 bases and the J gene end by 7 bases; junction bases not matched to a gene: 7. The CDR3 DNA follows: TGCGCCAGCAGTCGAGGACAGGGCTTTGGCTACACCTTC. It is translated as CASSRGQGFGYTF.

This clonotype has ten or more counts. The chain joins TRBV10-3 to TRBJ1-5; D perhaps matches TRBD1 (5 bases). The V end was cut by 8 bases, the J end by 1 base, with 9 bases between. The CDR3 spans 13 residues. CDR1 ENHRY and CDR2 SYGVKD come from the germline V gene. For the CDR3, the DNA is TGTGCCATCTCCAGGGACAGCAATCAGCCCCAGCATTTT. Amino acids: CAISRDSNQPQHF.

This clonotype showed up just a few times. The chain couples TRBV20-1 to TRBJ2-7; perhaps D is TRBD1 or TRBD2 (5 bases each). The CDR3 consists of 13 residues. V was trimmed by 5 bases and J by 2 bases, leaving 13 bases between them. CDR1 and CDR2 (germline): DFQATT, SNEGSKA (reference sequence). CDR3 residues: CSAVRDHAYEQYF. As DNA, the CDR3 is TGCAGTGCTGTAAGGGACCATGCCTACGAGCAGTACTTC.

This clonotype was counted many times. The chain joins TRBV7-2 to TRBJ1-1, with D unresolved. CDR1 SGHTA and CDR2 FQGNSA come from the germline V gene. The CDR3 runs 13 residues. The germline V and J ends were trimmed by 1 base and 5 bases, with 8 bases remaining between them. The CDR3 sequence: CASSLVRATEAFF. As DNA, the CDR3 is TGTGCCAGCAGCTTAGTTCGGGCTACTGAAGCTTTCTTT.

This chain connects TRBV10-3 to TRBJ2-3; 8 nucleotides align to TRBD2. Germline-derived CDR1 and CDR2 are ENHRY and SYGVKD. Trimming cost V 7 bases and J 5 bases; bases outside gene matches: 11. The CDR3 consists of 15 residues. The CDR3 sequence: CAINPSGGALDTQYF. CDR3 nucleotide sequence: TGTGCCATCAATCCATCGGGGGGGGCTCTAGATACGCAGTATTTT.

The chain has TRBV20-1 and TRBJ2-1, with D hard to call. Germline CDR1 reads DFQATT; CDR2 reads SNEGSKA (reference sequence). Trimming took 4 bases from V and 9 from J, leaving 19 bases between them. The CDR3 runs 14 residues. The CDR3 reads CSANRRAGHLEQFF. CDR3 DNA: TGCAGTGCTAACCGGAGAGCTGGCCACCTTGAGCAGTTCTTC.

This clonotype was found a few times. V usage is TRBV7-6 and J usage is TRBJ2-7; perhaps TRBD1 as D (5 bases). This CDR3 is 15 amino acids long. The V gene lost 5 bases and the J gene lost 0 bases, with 14 bases spanning the gap. Germline V gene sequence: CDR1 SGHVS, CDR2 FNYEAQ. In DNA, the CDR3 is TGTGCCAGCAGCATAGGACACTTACTCTCCTACGAGCAGTACTTC. Translating gives CASSIGHLLSYEQYF.

This clonotype has only a few counts. J is TRBJ2-1 and V is TRBV10-3; TRBD2 might be the D (6 bases). V was shortened by 8 bases and J by 9 bases, with 14 bases between the two germline ends. CDR1 is ENHRY and CDR2 is SYGVKD in the germline V gene. CDR3 length: 12 residues. CDR3 loop: CAIGGVRGEQFF. CDR3 coding DNA: TGTGCCATCGGAGGGGTTCGGGGTGAGCAGTTCTTC.